The 30 T cell receptor beta chains below come from one sample, sequenced in a study of T-cell memory formation after mild COVID-19 (dated by TCRdb to about 2021). The library was generated by 5' RACE. Sequencing was performed on an Illumina NovaSeq 6000. TCRdb applied fastp at Q25 and MiXCR to the public reads, then kept only in-frame beta chains. All rows with the same CDR3 protein become a single entry with the most common DNA and genes. For this sample the table gives about 620,000 distinct CDR3 sequences, of which over 15% were detected only once. Together, the top ten hold approximately 12% of the sample. Sample: PBMCs or a T cell subset sorted from them (not recorded which). All receptors come from an adult woman who had mild COVID-19 (a few samples of this study predate the infection). The sample titles of this study are shuffled in the database, so cell type and time point are left out; the donor was told from shared clones.

This clonotype came up a few times. V usage is TRBV7-9 and J usage is TRBJ2-3; TRBD2 might be the D (5 bases). Germline values: CDR1 SEHNR, CDR2 FQNEAQ (reference sequence). The V end was cut by 4 bases, the J end by 2 bases, with 16 bases between. The CDR3 extends over 16 amino acids. CDR3 nucleotides: TGTGCCAGCAGCTCGGAGCTAGCCCCCGCCACAGATACGCAGTATTTT. Translation: CASSSELAPATDTQYF.

The chain has TRBV7-8 and TRBJ1-2; D unclear. V was pared by 4 bases and J by 8 bases, with 17 bases between. This CDR3 spans 14 amino acids. Per germline, CDR1 SGHVS and CDR2 FQNEAQ. The CDR3 here is CASSSGAHGGGYTF. The CDR3 coding sequence is TGTGCCAGCAGCTCAGGTGCGCACGGAGGAGGCTACACCTTC. The complete variable domain, with remaining parts taken from reference TRBV7-8 and TRBJ1-2, reads GAGVSQSPRYKVAKRGQDVALRCDPISGHVSLFWYQQALGQGPEFLTYFQNEAQLDKSGLPSDRFFAERPEGSVSTLKIQRTQQEDSAVYLCASSSGAHGGGYTFGSGTRLTVV.

This clonotype was counted only a few times. The chain employs TRBV27 and TRBJ2-5; D might be TRBD1 (6 bases). V was pared by 8 bases and J by 3 bases, with 13 bases between. The CDR3 runs to 13 residues. CDR1 is MNHEY, CDR2 SMNVEV, per germline (reference sequence). The CDR3 DNA sequence: TGTGCCAGCGGAGAGGGGGACGAAGAGACCCAGTACTTC. Its protein product is CASGEGDEETQYF.

The chain links TRBV12-3 or TRBV12-4 to TRBJ2-1; TRBD2 matches 14 bases. With 6 bases clipped from V and 1 base from J, the junction kept 8 bases outside the gene matches. The CDR3 extends over 18 amino acids. In nucleotides, the CDR3 is TGTGCCAGCAGCACCGGGACTAGCGGGAGTCGGTCCTACAATGAGCAGTTCTTC. Its translation: CASSTGTSGSRSYNEQFF.

This clonotype was counted a few times. This chain connects TRBV6-5 to TRBJ1-2, with 8 bases that match TRBD1. J gave up 3 bases and V 5 bases, and 11 bases lay outside the gene matches. Germline V gene data show CDR1 as MNHEY and CDR2 as SVGAGI. This CDR3 is built from 16 residues. The CDR3 nucleotides read TGTGCCAGCAGTCCGGCGGACAGGGCAAGGGACTATGGCTACACCTTC. The encoded protein is CASSPADRARDYGYTF.

V usage is TRBV19 and J usage is TRBJ1-2; no clear D. Germline CDR1 is LNHDA and CDR2 is SQIVND (reference sequence). This CDR3 region has 13 residues. Trimming cost V 4 bases and J 10 bases, with 16 bases left between them. The CDR3 DNA follows: TGTGCCAGTAGTAGAACCAGGTTCCGGGACTACACCTTC. Amino acid sequence: CASSRTRFRDYTF.

This clonotype was picked up a small number of times. This chain joins TRBV20-1 and TRBJ1-1, with D perhaps TRBD1 (6 bases). CDR1 DFQATT and CDR2 SNEGSKA come from the germline V gene (reference sequence). This CDR3 comprises 14 residues. Trimming cost V 5 bases and J 4 bases, with 17 bases left between them. CDR3 loop: CSAPRGGGGTEAFF. CDR3 DNA: TGCAGTGCTCCCCGGGGGGGGGGCGGCACTGAAGCTTTCTTT.

The chain couples TRBV12-3 or TRBV12-4 to TRBJ1-2; a possible D gene is TRBD1 (5 bases). V dropped 5 bases and J dropped 7 bases, with 14 bases sitting between them. The CDR3 runs to 13 residues. CDR3 loop: CASSPVTGAGYTF. The CDR3 DNA reads TGTGCCAGCAGTCCGGTCACCGGGGCTGGCTACACCTTC.

The V and J genes are TRBV3-1 and TRBJ2-3, with 9 nucleotides matching TRBD2. Germline V gene sequence: CDR1 LGHDT, CDR2 YNNKEL (reference sequence). Germline trimming cut 0 bases from V and 8 bases from J; bases unmatched to any gene: 9. CDR3 length equals 16 residues. The CDR3 sequence is CASSQDLAGVLTTQYF. The CDR3 nucleotides are TGTGCCAGCAGCCAAGACTTAGCGGGAGTACTGACTACGCAGTATTTT.

This clonotype occurred many times. The V gene is TRBV15, the J gene TRBJ1-5; D might be TRBD1 (5 bases). V lost 4 bases and J 2 bases, leaving 12 bases between the germline ends. Germline CDR1 is LNHNV and CDR2 is YYDKDF (reference sequence). CDR3 length equals 15 residues. CDR3 residues: CATSIGGDRNQPQHF. In DNA form, the CDR3 reads TGTGCCACCAGCATAGGAGGGGACCGCAATCAGCCCCAGCATTTT.

The rearrangement links TRBV15 to TRBJ2-7, with TRBD2 identical over 13 bases. V shed 0 bases and J 4 bases; nucleotides not matched to a gene: 12. Germline lookup yields CDR1 LNHNV and CDR2 YYDKDF (reference sequence). The CDR3 loop spans 19 amino acids. CDR3 coding DNA: TGTGCCACCAGCAGAGAACGCCTGCAAGGACTAGCGGGAGATTACGAGCAGTACTTC. This gives the protein CATSRERLQGLAGDYEQYF.

This sequence joins TRBV9 and TRBJ2-3; D is uncertain. The CDR3 spans 14 residues. The germline gives CDR1 SGDLS, CDR2 YYNGEE. The V end was cut by 2 bases, the J end by 4 bases, with 11 bases between. CDR3 DNA: TGTGCCAGCAGCGTTTCCTTTTTCCCAGATACGCAGTATTTT. Amino acid sequence: CASSVSFFPDTQYF.

This chain joins TRBV20-1 and TRBJ1-4; 7 bases align to TRBD1. The CDR3 runs 14 residues. V was pared by 3 bases and J by 7 bases, with 8 bases of the junction left unmatched. Looked up from germline, CDR1 is DFQATT and CDR2 is SNEGSKA (reference sequence). The CDR3 DNA sequence: TGCAGTGCTAGCGACAGGGAGGCTGGTGAAAAACTGTTTTTT. Translation gives CSASDREAGEKLFF.

The sample holds a few counts of this clonotype. The J gene is TRBJ1-2, the V gene TRBV6-5; no firm D call. This CDR3 spans 13 amino acids. The V end was cut by 2 bases, the J end by 5 bases, with 9 bases between. CDR1 and CDR2 (germline): MNHEY, SVGAGI. The CDR3 protein is CASSYKGWYGYTF. The CDR3 nucleotides read TGTGCCAGCAGTTACAAAGGGTGGTATGGCTACACCTTC.

The sample holds a few counts of this clonotype. The chain carries TRBV12-3 or TRBV12-4 and TRBJ2-3; possibly TRBD2 for D (7 bases). Trimming removed 6 bases from V and 3 bases from J, with 19 bases in between. The CDR3 runs to 16 residues. The CDR3 protein is CASSTPWGGGTDTQYF. The CDR3 DNA follows: TGTGCCAGCAGCACGCCCTGGGGGGGCGGTACAGATACGCAGTATTTT.

This clonotype appeared a few times. This chain connects TRBV12-3 or TRBV12-4 to TRBJ2-3; no definite D call. The length of the CDR3 is 15 residues. V lost 7 bases and J 4 bases, leaving 18 bases between the germline ends. CDR3 protein: CASTFSRSAADTQYF. The CDR3 DNA sequence: TGTGCCAGCACCTTTAGCCGGAGCGCGGCAGATACGCAGTATTTT.

In this sample, this clonotype turned up a few times. The chain uses TRBV4-2 and TRBJ2-3, with 12 bases identical to TRBD2. This CDR3 has 19 residues. V shed 1 base and J 1 base; nucleotides not matched to a gene: 9. CDR1 LGHNA and CDR2 YNFKEQ come from the germline V gene. CDR3 protein: CASSQGSLAGGPGTDTQYF. The CDR3 DNA is TGTGCCAGCAGCCAAGGTAGCCTAGCGGGGGGGCCTGGCACAGATACGCAGTATTTT.

The chain couples TRBV7-9 to TRBJ2-7, with D possibly being TRBD2 (5 bases). The CDR3 loop spans 14 amino acids. Trimming left V 3 bases short and J 2 bases short, with 11 bases between. Per the germline V gene, CDR1 is SEHNR and CDR2 is FQNEAQ (reference sequence). The CDR3 DNA sequence: TGTGCCAGCAGCTTCCTGGGAGAGCCCTACGAGCAGTACTTC. Translation: CASSFLGEPYEQYF.

The V call is TRBV19, the J call TRBJ1-5; no clear D. Trimming shortened V by 3 bases and J by 4 bases, and 13 bases separated the two germline ends. This CDR3 is built from 15 residues. The germline V gene has CDR1 LNHDA and CDR2 SQIVND (reference sequence). The CDR3 sequence: CASSIDSSSNQPQHF. CDR3 bases: TGTGCCAGTAGTATCGACTCAAGCTCAAATCAGCCCCAGCATTTT.

A few counts support this clonotype. DNA for the CDR3: TGTGCCAGCAGTTGGGGGGGGGTGGATACGCAGTATTTT. This sequence encodes CASSWGGVDTQYF. The V and J genes are TRBV6-5 and TRBJ2-3; TRBD2 aligns across 7 bases. The CDR3 contains 13 residues. The ends lost 4 bases at V and 6 bases at J; junction bases unmatched: 4. Germline V gene data show CDR1 as MNHEY and CDR2 as SVGAGI.

The chain employs TRBV19 and TRBJ1-1; weak D call: TRBD1 (6 bases). This CDR3 comprises 15 residues. Trimming took 6 bases from V and 1 from J, leaving 15 bases between them. Germline CDR1 is LNHDA and CDR2 is SQIVND (reference sequence). The CDR3 DNA reads TGTGCCAGTAGAACTACCGGGACACAGAACACTGAAGCTTTCTTT. As protein: CASRTTGTQNTEAFF.

The rearrangement joins TRBV12-3 or TRBV12-4 to TRBJ1-2; tentatively, D is TRBD1 (5 bases). The V end was cut by 3 bases, the J end by 2 bases, with 13 bases between. CDR3 length equals 15 residues. The CDR3 here is CASSFRGVGNYGYTF. The DNA of the CDR3 is TGTGCCAGCAGTTTTAGAGGGGTTGGAAACTATGGCTACACCTTC.

This sequence joins TRBV5-1 and TRBJ2-2; D may be TRBD1 (6 bases). CDR3 length equals 16 residues. V was pared by 5 bases and J by 0 bases, with 14 bases between. CDR1 and CDR2 from the germline V gene are SGHRS and YFSETQ. The CDR3 is CASRPSGTTNTGELFF. In DNA, the CDR3 is TGCGCCAGCAGACCCTCCGGGACAACGAACACCGGGGAGCTGTTTTTT.

This clonotype was picked up a small number of times. The V and J genes are TRBV7-8 and TRBJ1-1, with D hard to call. CDR1 and CDR2 from the germline V gene are SGHVS and FQNEAQ. The CDR3 covers 13 residues. Trimming took off 5 bases at V and 4 bases at J, with 11 bases between the two ends. The CDR3 nucleotides read TGTGCCAGCAGCGCGTTAGGTGCCACTGAAGCTTTCTTT. Protein product: CASSALGATEAFF.

The chain joins TRBV7-9 to TRBJ2-1; 8 bases agree with TRBD1. Germline lookup yields CDR1 SEHNR and CDR2 FQNEAQ (reference sequence). The CDR3 length is 17 residues. With V trimmed by 4 bases and J by 1 base, 9 bases remained unmatched. The CDR3 DNA is TGTGCCAGCAGCTCAATCAGGACAGGGCCGTCCTACAATGAGCAGTTCTTC. Translating gives CASSSIRTGPSYNEQFF.

This clonotype was counted many times. V gene TRBV20-1 combines with J gene TRBJ2-1, with TRBD2 identical over 16 bases. J lost 3 bases, V lost 6 bases, and 8 bases had no gene match. Germline CDR1 DFQATT, CDR2 SNEGSKA (reference sequence). The length of the CDR3 is 17 residues. The CDR3 loop is CSASGLAGGGYYNEQFF. The CDR3 region has the DNA TGCAGTGCCTCGGGACTAGCGGGAGGGGGATACTACAATGAGCAGTTCTTC.

The chain combines TRBV3-1 with TRBJ2-3, with D tentatively TRBD1 (5 bases). The CDR3 has 13 residues. The germline CDR1 and CDR2 sequences are LGHDT and YNNKEL (reference sequence). V lost 5 bases and J 9 bases, leaving 15 bases between the germline ends. The CDR3 here is CASSASQAGTQYF. DNA of the CDR3: TGTGCCAGCAGCGCCTCTCAGGCAGGGACGCAGTATTTT.

The CDR3 sequence is CASSPQTGSGLEQYF. CDR3 DNA sequence: TGTGCCAGCTCACCCCAGACAGGGTCCGGGCTCGAGCAGTACTTC. The rearrangement links TRBV18 to TRBJ2-7; 7 nucleotides match TRBD1. The CDR3 spans 15 residues. The trim removed 3 bases at V and 6 bases at J, leaving 11 bases unmatched. Per germline, CDR1 KGHSH and CDR2 LQKENI.

The chain links TRBV12-3 or TRBV12-4 to TRBJ1-1; tentative D call: TRBD1 (5 bases). The CDR3 sequence is 14 residues long. Trimming stripped 5 bases from V and 7 bases from J, with 17 bases between. The CDR3: CASSAFGGRGEAFF. The CDR3, as DNA: TGTGCCAGCAGTGCATTCGGGGGACGGGGTGAAGCTTTCTTT.

This clonotype was observed a handful of times. Germline is not matched at one junction end, which may reflect a read error. The chain carries TRBV19 and TRBJ2-1, with 10 bases identical to TRBD2. The CDR3 loop spans 12 amino acids. CDR1 is LNHDA, CDR2 SQIVND, per germline (reference sequence). CDR3 amino acids: CAGRSGRDEQFF. CDR3 coding DNA: TGTGCCGGTAGGAGCGGGAGGGATGAGCAGTTCTTC.